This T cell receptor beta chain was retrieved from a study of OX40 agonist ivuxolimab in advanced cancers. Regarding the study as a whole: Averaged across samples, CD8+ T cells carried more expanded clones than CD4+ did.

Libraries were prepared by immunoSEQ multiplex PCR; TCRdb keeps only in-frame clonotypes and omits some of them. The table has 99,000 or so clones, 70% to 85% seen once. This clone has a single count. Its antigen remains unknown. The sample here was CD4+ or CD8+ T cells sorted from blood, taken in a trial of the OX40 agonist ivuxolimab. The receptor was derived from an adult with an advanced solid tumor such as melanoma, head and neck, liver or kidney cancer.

The CDR3 DNA sequence: TGTGCCAGCAGCTCGTCGGACAGGGCTAACACTGAAGCTTTCTTT. As protein: CASSSSDRANTEAFF. The chain carries TRBV11-2 and TRBJ1-1; 8 bases agree with TRBD1. Per the germline V gene, CDR1 is SGHAT and CDR2 is FQNNGV. V gave up 4 bases and J gave up 2 bases; unmatched junction bases: 6. CDR3 length: 15 residues. Full variable domain (missing parts from reference TRBV11-2 and TRBJ1-1): EAGVAQSPRYKIIEKRQSVAFWCNPISGHATLYWYQQILGQGPKLLIQFQNNGVVDDSQLPKDRFSAERLKGVDSTLKIQPAKLEDSAVYLCASSSSDRANTEAFFGQGTRLTVV.